This TCR beta chain was identified during a study of cytomegalovirus exposure and HLA in healthy donors. Study-wide points: Data from an earlier analysis indicated that most TCR beta V segments were productive either about 90% or about 30% of the time. The study flagged 150 to 200 TCR beta chains as cytomegalovirus-associated. V- and J-gene trimming in TCR beta was tied to a missense DCLRE1C variant by an analysis performed later.

The PCR was carried out with 60 Vbeta primers and 13 Jbeta primers. The protocol was immunoSEQ multiplex PCR, while the TCRdb copy is restricted to in-frame clones and leaves out a portion. This table has roughly 84,000 clones, around 79% appearing once. The CDR3 totals 14 residues. In germline, CDR1 is SGHNT, CDR2 YENEEA. The germline V and J ends were trimmed by 5 bases and 0 bases, with 10 bases remaining between them. Note on this clone: No antigen is known for it.

The sequencing sample was made of PBMCs. The genes are TRBV11-3 and TRBJ2-5; D uncertain. The receptor was derived from a male donor in good health and CMV-seropositive. CDR3 sequence reads: CASSEAAYQETQYF. The DNA of the CDR3 is TGTGCCAGCAGCGAGGCTGCCTACCAAGAGACCCAGTACTTC.